This TCR beta chain was sequenced during a study of beta chain features in type 1 diabetes. Study results and limitations: Whether HLA type affects TCRB rearrangement stayed undetermined in the present work. Among all four CD4+ subsets, Type 1 diabetes patients had TCRB CDR3s that were moderately but significantly shorter.

All of the isolated RNA was reverse transcribed, so expressed TCRB transcripts were sequenced. Sequencing used immunoSEQ multiplex PCR; TCRdb keeps in-frame clones, though not all of them. Of a few hundred thousand clones in the sample, about 12% are singletons; the top ten hold approximately 0.01%. With regard to this clone: Its antigen is as yet unknown.

The CDR3 has 14 amino acids. Looked up from germline, CDR1 is SGHTA and CDR2 is FQGNSA. V lost 5 bases, J lost 4 bases, and 14 bases lay in between. The chain links TRBV7-2 to TRBJ1-2; D may be TRBD1 (5 bases). The sequenced sample was naive CD4+ T cells from blood. This TCR was sampled from a woman aged 18-35 years with type 1 diabetes. The CDR3 DNA reads as TGTGCCAGCAGCACGAGCCGGGACTCCTATGGCTACACCTTC. It encodes CASSTSRDSYGYTF.